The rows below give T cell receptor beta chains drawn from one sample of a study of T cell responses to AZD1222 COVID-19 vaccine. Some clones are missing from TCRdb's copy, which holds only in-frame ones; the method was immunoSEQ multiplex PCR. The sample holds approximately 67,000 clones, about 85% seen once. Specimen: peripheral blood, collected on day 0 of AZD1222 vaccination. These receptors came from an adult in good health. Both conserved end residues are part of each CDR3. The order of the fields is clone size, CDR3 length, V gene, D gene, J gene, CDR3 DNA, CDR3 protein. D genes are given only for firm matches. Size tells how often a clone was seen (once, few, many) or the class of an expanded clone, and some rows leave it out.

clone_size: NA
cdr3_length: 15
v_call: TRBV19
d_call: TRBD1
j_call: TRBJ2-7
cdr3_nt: TGTGCCAGTAGTGCACTGACAGGGAGCTCCTACGAGCAGTACTTC
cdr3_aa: CASSALTGSSYEQYF

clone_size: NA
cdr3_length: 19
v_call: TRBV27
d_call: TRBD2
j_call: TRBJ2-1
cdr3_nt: TGTGCCAGCAGTTTATGGCCCCCCCGACTAGCGGTATCCTACAATGAGCAGTTCTTC
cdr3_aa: CASSLWPPRLAVSYNEQFF

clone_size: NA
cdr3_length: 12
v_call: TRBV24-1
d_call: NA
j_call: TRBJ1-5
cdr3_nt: TGTGCCACCTCGTCGGGGGTTCAGCCCCAGCATTTT
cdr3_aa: CATSSGVQPQHF

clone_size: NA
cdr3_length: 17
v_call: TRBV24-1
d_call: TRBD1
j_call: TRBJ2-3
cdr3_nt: TGTGCCACCAGTGATTATGGACAGGGGGCTTCAGGAGATACGCAGTATTTT
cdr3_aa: CATSDYGQGASGDTQYF

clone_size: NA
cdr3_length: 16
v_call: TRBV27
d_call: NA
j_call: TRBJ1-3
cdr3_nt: TGTGCCAGCAGTTCCTCGAGGCAGATCTCTGGAAACACCATATATTTT
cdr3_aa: CASSSSRQISGNTIYF

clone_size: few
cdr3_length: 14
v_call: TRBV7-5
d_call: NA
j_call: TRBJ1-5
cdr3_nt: TGTGTCAGAAGCTTCCCTGGAGGAAAGCAGCCCCAGCATTTT
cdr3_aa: CVRSFPGGKQPQHF

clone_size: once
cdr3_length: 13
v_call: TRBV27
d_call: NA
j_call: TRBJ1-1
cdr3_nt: TGTGCCAGCAGTTTCGGGGCAGGCACTGAAGCTTTCTTT
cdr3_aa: CASSFGAGTEAFF

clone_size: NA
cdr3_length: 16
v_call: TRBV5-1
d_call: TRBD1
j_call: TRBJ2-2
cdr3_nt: TGCGCCAGCAGTTTAACAGGGGCGATTGTCACCGGGGAGCTGTTTTTT
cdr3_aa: CASSLTGAIVTGELFF

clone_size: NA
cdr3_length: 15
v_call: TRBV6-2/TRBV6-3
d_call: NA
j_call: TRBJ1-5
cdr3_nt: TGTGCCAGCAGCCACGGACAGAGTTGGTATCAGCCCCAGCATTTT
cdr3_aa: CASSHGQSWYQPQHF

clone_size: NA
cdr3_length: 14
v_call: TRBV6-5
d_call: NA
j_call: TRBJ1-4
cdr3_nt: TGTGCCAGCACCGAGGGGCCGGCGAATGAAAAACTGTTTTTT
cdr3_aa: CASTEGPANEKLFF

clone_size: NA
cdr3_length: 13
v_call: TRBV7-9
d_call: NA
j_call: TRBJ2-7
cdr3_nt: TGTGCCAGCAGCTTAACGGACACGGGGGAGCAGTACTTC
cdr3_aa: CASSLTDTGEQYF

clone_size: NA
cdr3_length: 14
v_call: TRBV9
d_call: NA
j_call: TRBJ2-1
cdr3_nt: TGTGCCAGCAGCGTAGCTTATGGGGACAATGAGCAGTTCTTC
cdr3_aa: CASSVAYGDNEQFF

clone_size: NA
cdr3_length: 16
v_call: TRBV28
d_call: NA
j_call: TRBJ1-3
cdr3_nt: TGTGCCAGCAGTGAGTTTGGCCACAGCTCTGGAAACACCATATATTTT
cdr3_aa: CASSEFGHSSGNTIYF

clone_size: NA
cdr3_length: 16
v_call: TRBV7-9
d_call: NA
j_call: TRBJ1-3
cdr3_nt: TGTGCCAGCAGCAAAGCGGACGGACGCTCTGGAAACACCATATATTTT
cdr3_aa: CASSKADGRSGNTIYF

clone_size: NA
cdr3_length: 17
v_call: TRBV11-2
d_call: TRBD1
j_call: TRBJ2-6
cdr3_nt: TGTGCCAGCAGCTCCTTGGGACAGATCTCTGGGGCCAACGTCCTGACTTTC
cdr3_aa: CASSSLGQISGANVLTF

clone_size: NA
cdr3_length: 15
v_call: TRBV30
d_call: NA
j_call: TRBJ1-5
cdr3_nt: TGTGCCTGGATAGAGCAGGTTAGGGTAAATCAGCCCCAGCATTTT
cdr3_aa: CAWIEQVRVNQPQHF

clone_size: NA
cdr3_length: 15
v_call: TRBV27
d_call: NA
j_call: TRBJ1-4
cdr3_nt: TGTGCCAGCAGTTTATATGAGGCCTCTAATGAAAAACTGTTTTTT
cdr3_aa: CASSLYEASNEKLFF

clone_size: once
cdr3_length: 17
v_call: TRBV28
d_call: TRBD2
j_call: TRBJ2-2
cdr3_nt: TGTGCCAGCAGTTTTTATCCTAGCGGAACGAACACCGGGGAGCTGTTTTTT
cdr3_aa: CASSFYPSGTNTGELFF

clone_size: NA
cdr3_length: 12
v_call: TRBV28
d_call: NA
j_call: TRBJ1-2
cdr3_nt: TGTGCCAGCAGTTTCCAGGGAAATGGCTACACCTTC
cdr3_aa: CASSFQGNGYTF

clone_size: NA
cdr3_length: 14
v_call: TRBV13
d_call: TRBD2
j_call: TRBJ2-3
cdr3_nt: TGTGCCAGCAGCCGTAGCGGGAACACAGATACGCAGTATTTT
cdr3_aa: CASSRSGNTDTQYF

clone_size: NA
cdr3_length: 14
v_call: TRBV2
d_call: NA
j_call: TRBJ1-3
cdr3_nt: TGTGCCAAAAGCGGGGATCTCTCTGGAAACACCATATATTTT
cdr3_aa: CAKSGDLSGNTIYF

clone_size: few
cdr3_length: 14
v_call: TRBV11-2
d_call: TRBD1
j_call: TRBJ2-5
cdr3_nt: TGTGCCAGCAGCCAGGACAGGGGAAGAGAGACCCAGTACTTC
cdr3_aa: CASSQDRGRETQYF

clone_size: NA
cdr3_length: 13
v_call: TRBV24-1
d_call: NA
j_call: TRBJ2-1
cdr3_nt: TGTGCCACCAGTGATAGAGGGAGTGGTGAGCAGTTCTTC
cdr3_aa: CATSDRGSGEQFF

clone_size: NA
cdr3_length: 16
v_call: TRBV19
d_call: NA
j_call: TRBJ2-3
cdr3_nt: TGTGCCAGTAGTTATAGGGGCGGGGGCAGCACAGATACGCAGTATTTT
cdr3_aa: CASSYRGGGSTDTQYF

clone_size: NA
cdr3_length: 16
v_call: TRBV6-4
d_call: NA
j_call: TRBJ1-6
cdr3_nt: TGTGCCAGCAGTGAATGGGCAGGCGCTGATAATTCACCCCTCCACTTT
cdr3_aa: CASSEWAGADNSPLHF

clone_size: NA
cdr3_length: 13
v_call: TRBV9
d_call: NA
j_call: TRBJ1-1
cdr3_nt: TGTGCCAGCAGCGTAGGAATGAACACTGAAGCTTTCTTT
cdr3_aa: CASSVGMNTEAFF

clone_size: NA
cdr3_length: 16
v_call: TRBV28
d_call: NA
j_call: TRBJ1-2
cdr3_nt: TGTGCCAGCACTAACAGCCTAGCGGACAGCAGGCGGGGCTACACCTTC
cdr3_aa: CASTNSLADSRRGYTF

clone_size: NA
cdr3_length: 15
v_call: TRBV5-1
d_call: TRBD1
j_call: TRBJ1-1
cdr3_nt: TGCGCCAGCAGCTCAAGGACAGGAGGGCCAGGGGGAGCTTTCTTT
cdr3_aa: CASSSRTGGPGGAFF

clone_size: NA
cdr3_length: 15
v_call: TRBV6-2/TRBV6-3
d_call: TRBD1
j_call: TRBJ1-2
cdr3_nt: TGTGCCAGCAGTTCCGCGGGACAGGGGGCGCGGGGCTACACCTTC
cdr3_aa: CASSSAGQGARGYTF

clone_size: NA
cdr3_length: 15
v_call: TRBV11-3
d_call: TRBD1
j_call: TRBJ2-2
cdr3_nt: TGTGCCAGCAACTCCCAGGGGGTCTACACCGGGGAGCTGTTTTTT
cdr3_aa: CASNSQGVYTGELFF

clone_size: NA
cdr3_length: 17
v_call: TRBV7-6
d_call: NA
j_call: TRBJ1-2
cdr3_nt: TGTGCCAGCAGCCCCAAGAGGGGGGACGCCTCTATTTATGGCTACACCTTC
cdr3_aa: CASSPKRGDASIYGYTF

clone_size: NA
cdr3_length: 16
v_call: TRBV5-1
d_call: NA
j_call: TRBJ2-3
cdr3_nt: TGCGCCAGCAGCTTGGTCCCGGCGGGAATCACAGATACGCAGTATTTT
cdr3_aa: CASSLVPAGITDTQYF

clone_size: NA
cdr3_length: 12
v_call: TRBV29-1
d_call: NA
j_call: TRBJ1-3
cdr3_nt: TGCAGCGTTGGTGAATCTGGAAACACCATATATTTT
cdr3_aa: CSVGESGNTIYF

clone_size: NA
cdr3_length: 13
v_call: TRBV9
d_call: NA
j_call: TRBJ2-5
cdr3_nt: TGTGCCAGCGGTACCGGTGCCCTAGAGACCCAGTACTTC
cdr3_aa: CASGTGALETQYF

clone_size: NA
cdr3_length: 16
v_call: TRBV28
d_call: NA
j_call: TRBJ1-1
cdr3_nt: TGTGCCAGCCTTAGTCGGCAGGGGCGAACGAACACTGAAGCTTTCTTT
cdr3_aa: CASLSRQGRTNTEAFF

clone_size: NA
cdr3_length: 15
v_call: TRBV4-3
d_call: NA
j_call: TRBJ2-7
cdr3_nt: TGCGCCAGCAGCCAAGCCTCTTTGGGGGACTACGAGCAGTACTTC
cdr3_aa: CASSQASLGDYEQYF

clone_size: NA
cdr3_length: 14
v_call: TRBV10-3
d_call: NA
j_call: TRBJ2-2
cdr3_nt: TGTGCCATCAGTGAGTCAGGAAAAACCGGGGAGCTGTTTTTT
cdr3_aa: CAISESGKTGELFF

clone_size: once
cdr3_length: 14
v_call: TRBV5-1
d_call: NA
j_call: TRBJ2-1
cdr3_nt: TGCGCCAGCAGCTGGTACGACTCCTACAATGAGCAGTTCTTC
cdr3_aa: CASSWYDSYNEQFF

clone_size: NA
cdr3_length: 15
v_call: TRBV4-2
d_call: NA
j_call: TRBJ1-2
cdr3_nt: TGTGCCAGCAGCCAAGATCTTGGGTTCGCGGGGGGCTACACCTTC
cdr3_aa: CASSQDLGFAGGYTF

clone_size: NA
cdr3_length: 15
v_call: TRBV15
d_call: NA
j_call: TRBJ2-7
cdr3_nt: TGTGCCACCAGCAGAGGGACCACAGAAGACTACGAGCAGTACTTC
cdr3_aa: CATSRGTTEDYEQYF

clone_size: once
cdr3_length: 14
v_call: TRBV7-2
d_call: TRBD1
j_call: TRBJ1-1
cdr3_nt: TGTGCCAGCGAGAGACAGGGAGGAGGCACTGAAGCTTTCTTT
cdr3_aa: CASERQGGGTEAFF

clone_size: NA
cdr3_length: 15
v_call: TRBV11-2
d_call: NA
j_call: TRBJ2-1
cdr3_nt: TGTGCCAGCAGGGGGGCCGGTGGCTCCTACAATGAGCAGTTCTTC
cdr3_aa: CASRGAGGSYNEQFF

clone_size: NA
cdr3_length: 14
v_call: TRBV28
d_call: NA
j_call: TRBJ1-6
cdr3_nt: TGTGCCAGCAGTTCCTCCCAGGGGATTTCACCCCTCCACTTT
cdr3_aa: CASSSSQGISPLHF